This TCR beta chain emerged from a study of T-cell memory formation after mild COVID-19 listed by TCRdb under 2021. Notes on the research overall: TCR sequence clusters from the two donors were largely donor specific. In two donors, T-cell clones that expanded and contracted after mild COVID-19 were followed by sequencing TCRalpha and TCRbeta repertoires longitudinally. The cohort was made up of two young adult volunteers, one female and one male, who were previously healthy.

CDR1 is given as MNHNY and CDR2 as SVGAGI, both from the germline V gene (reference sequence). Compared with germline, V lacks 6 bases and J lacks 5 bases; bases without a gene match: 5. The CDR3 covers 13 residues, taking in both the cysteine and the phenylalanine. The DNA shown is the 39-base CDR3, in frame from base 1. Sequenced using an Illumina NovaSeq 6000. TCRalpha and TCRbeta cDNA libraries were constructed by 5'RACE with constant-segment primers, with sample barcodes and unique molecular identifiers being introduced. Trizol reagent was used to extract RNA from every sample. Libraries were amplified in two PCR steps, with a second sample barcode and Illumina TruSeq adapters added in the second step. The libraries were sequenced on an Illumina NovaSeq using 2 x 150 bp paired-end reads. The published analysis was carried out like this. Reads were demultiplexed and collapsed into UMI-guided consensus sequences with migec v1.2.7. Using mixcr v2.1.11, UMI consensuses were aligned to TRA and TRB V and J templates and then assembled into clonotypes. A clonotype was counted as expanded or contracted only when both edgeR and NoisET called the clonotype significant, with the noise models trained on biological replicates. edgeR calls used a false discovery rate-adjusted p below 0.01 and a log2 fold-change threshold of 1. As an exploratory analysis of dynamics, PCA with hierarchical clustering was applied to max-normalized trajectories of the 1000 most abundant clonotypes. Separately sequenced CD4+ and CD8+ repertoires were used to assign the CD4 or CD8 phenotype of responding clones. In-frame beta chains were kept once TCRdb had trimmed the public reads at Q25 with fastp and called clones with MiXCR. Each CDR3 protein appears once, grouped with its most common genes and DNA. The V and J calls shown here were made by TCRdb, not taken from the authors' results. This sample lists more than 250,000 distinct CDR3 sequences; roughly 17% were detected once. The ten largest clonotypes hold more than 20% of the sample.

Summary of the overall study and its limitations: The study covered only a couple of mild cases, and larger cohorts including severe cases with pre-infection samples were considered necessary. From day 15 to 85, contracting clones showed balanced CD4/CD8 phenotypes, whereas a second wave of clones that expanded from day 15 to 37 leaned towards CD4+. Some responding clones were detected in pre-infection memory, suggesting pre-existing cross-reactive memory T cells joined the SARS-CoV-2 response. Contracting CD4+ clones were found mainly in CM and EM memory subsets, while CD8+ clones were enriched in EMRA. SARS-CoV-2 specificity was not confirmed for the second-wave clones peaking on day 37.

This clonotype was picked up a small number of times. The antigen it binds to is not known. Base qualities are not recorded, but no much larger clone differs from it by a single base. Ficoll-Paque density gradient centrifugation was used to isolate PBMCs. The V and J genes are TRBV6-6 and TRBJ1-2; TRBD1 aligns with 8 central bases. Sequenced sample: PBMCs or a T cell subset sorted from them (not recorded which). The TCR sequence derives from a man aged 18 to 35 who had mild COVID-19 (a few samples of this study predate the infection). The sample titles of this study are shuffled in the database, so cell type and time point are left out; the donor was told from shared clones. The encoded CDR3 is CASSRDRTYGYTF. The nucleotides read TGTGCCAGCAGCCGGGACAGGACTTATGGCTACACCTTC.